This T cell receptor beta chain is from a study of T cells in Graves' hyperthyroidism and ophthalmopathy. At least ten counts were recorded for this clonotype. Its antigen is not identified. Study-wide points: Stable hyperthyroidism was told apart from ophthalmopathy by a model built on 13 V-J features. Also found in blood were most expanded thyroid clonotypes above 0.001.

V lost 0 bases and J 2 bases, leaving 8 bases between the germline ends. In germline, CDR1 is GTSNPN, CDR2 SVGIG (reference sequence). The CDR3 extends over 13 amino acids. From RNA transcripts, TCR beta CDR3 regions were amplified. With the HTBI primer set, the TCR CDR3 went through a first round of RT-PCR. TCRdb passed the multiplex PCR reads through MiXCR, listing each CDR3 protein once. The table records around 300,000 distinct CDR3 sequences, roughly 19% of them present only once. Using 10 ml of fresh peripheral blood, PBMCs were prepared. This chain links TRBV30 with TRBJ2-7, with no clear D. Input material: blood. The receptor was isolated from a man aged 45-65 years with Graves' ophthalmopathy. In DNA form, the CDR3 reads TGTGCCTGGAGTGTAGGGTTAACCTACGAGCAGTACTTC. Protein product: CAWSVGLTYEQYF. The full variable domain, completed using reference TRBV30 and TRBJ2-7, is SQTIHQWPATLVQPVGSPLSLECTVEGTSNPNLYWYRQAAGRGLQLLFYSVGIGQISSEVPQNLSASRPQDRQFILSSKKLLLSDSGFYLCAWSVGLTYEQYFGPGTRLTVT.